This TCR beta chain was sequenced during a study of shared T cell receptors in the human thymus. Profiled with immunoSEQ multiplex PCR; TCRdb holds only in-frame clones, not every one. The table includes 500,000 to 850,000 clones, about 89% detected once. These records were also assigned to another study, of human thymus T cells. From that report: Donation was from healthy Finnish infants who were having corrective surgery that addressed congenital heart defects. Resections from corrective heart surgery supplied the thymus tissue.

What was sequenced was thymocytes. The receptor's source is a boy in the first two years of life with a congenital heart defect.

As DNA, the CDR3 is TGTGCCAGCAGCTTAGCCCTAATCAATCAGGGGGGAAGAGCCCCTGAAGCTTTCTTT. This encodes CASSLALINQGGRAPEAFF. The J gene is TRBJ1-1, the V gene TRBV11-2, with 7 bases that match TRBD1. Per germline, CDR1 SGHAT and CDR2 FQNNGV. The CDR3 is 19 residues long. V was pared by 1 base and J by 6 bases, with 20 bases of the junction left unmatched.